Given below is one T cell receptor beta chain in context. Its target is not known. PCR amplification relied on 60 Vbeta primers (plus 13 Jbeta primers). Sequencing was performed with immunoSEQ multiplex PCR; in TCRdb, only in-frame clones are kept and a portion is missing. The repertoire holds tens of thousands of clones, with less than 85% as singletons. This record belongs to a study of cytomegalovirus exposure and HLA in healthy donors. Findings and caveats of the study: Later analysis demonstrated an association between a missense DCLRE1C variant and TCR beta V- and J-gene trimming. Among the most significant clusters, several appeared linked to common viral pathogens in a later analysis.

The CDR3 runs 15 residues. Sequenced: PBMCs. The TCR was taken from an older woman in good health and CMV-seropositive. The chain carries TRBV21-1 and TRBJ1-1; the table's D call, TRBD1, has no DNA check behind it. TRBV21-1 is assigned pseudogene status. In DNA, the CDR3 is TGTGCCAGCAGCGCTACTGGACAGGGGGACACTGAAGCTTTCTTT. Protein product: CASSATGQGDTEAFF.